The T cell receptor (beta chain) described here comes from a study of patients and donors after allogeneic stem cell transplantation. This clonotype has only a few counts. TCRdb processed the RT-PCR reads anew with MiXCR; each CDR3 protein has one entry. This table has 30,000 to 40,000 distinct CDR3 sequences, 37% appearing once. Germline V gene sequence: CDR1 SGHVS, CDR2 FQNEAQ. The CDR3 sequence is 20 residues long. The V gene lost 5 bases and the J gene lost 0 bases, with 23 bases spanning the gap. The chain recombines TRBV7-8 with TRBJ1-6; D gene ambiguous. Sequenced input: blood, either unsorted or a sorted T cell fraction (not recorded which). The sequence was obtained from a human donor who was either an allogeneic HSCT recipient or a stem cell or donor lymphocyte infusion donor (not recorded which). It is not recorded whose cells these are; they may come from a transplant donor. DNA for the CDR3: TGTGCCAGCAGCCGAACCGGACTAGGTCCCCTAAGCTCCTATAATTCACCCCTCCACTTT. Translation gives CASSRTGLGPLSSYNSPLHF.